Listed below are T cell receptor beta chains from one sample, sequenced in a study of monozygotic twins with cystic fibrosis. Assay: immunoSEQ multiplex PCR; the TCRdb copy retains only in-frame clones and omits some. The sample comprises about 15,000 clones, around 96% of which are singletons, and approximately 0.62% rests with the top ten. The specimen sequenced was blood. The source of these receptors is a girl aged 2 to 9 with cystic fibrosis. The CDR3 runs from the conserved cysteine through the conserved F or W. The D gene is left open where the match is weak. Clone size is not always given. Where it is, it says once, few, many or a class for expanded clones.

cdr3_nt cdr3_aa clone_size d_call j_call v_call
TGTGCCAGCAGTTACGGAGGATATAGCAATCAGCCCCAGCATTTT CASSYGGYSNQPQHF - - TRBJ1-5 TRBV6-5
TGTGCCAGCAGCGGACGGACAGCTGAAAAACTGTTTTTT CASSGRTAEKLFF - - TRBJ1-4 TRBV11-2
TGCGCCAGCAGCTTGAGGCGGTGGCGAGTTAGCGGGGAGTATGAGCAGTTCTTC CASSLRRWRVSGEYEQFF - TRBD2 TRBJ2-1 TRBV5-1
TGTGCCAGTAGTATAGGCCCGGGTCAGCCCCAGCATTTT CASSIGPGQPQHF - - TRBJ1-5 TRBV19
TGTGCCAGCAGTTTAACTCCCAGCGGGGGGCAGGATACGCAGTATTTT CASSLTPSGGQDTQYF - TRBD2 TRBJ2-3 TRBV27
TGTGCCAGCAGTTCACACAGGGGCCTAAACTACAATGAGCAGTTCTTC CASSSHRGLNYNEQFF - TRBD1 TRBJ2-1 TRBV2
TGTGCCAGCAGCTTAGCGCACTATCAGCCCCAGCATTTT CASSLAHYQPQHF few - TRBJ1-5 TRBV7-8
TGTGCCAGCAGCCCAAGCGGGAATGAGCAGTTCTTC CASSPSGNEQFF - - TRBJ2-1 TRBV7-9
TGTGCCAGTAGTATTGCGGGGGGTTCGTCCTATAATTCACCCCTCCACTTT CASSIAGGSSYNSPLHF - - TRBJ1-6 TRBV19
TGTGCCTGGGCTCGGACAGGGAGAGTGAACACTGAAGCTTTCTTT CAWARTGRVNTEAFF - TRBD1 TRBJ1-1 TRBV30
TGTGCCAGCAGTTCTAGCGGTACCAATCAGCCCCAGCATTTT CASSSSGTNQPQHF - - TRBJ1-5 TRBV27
TGCGCCAGCAGCTTGCCGAACACCGGGGAGCTGTTTTTT CASSLPNTGELFF - - TRBJ2-2 TRBV5-1
TGTGCCAGCTCAGGGGGGGGCCCTTCCTACGAGCAGTACTTC CASSGGGPSYEQYF - - TRBJ2-7 TRBV18
TGTGCCAGCAGCCCGACAGGGGGCGTCTACGAGCAGTACTTC CASSPTGGVYEQYF - TRBD1 TRBJ2-7 TRBV4-2
TGTGCCAGCAGCTTCCCCCCAACCGGACAGGGGAACTATGGCTACACCTTC CASSFPPTGQGNYGYTF - TRBD1 TRBJ1-2 TRBV5-6
TGTGCCAGCAGTTTTGTGGACTCCTACAATGAGCAGTTCTTC CASSFVDSYNEQFF - - TRBJ2-1 TRBV25-1
TGTGCCAGCAGTTACGGGAGCGGGGGGGAGACCCAGTACTTC CASSYGSGGETQYF - TRBD2 TRBJ2-5 TRBV6-5
TGTGCCAGCAGTTCCGGGACCCGGCAGGAGACCCAGTACTTC CASSSGTRQETQYF - - TRBJ2-5 TRBV2
TGTGCCAGCAGTCGCCTACCCCAGGGGTTGCCAACCCGAAGCTCCTATAATTCACCCCTCCACTTT CASSRLPQGLPTRSSYNSPLHF - - TRBJ1-6 TRBV7-6
TGTGCCAGCAGCGTAGGTGGCAGGGGAATTTATGGCTACACCTTC CASSVGGRGIYGYTF - - TRBJ1-2 TRBV9
TGTGCCAGCAGCCAAGGGACAGGGACCTACAATGAGCAGTTCTTC CASSQGTGTYNEQFF - TRBD1 TRBJ2-1 TRBV7-2
TGTGCCAGTAGTATACCGGGACGAGTAGGGGGCACTGAAGCTTTCTTT CASSIPGRVGGTEAFF - - TRBJ1-1 TRBV19
TGTGCCAGCAGTTACTTTCGGACAGGGGCCGCTGAAGCTTTCTTT CASSYFRTGAAEAFF - TRBD1 TRBJ1-1 TRBV6-5
TGCAGCGTGGACAACAGGTGGGGCGAGACCCAGTACTTC CSVDNRWGETQYF once - TRBJ2-5 TRBV29-1
TGTGCCAGCAGCTTTAAGCAGGGAAGGGGGCGGGTCACTGAAGCTTTCTTT CASSFKQGRGRVTEAFF - TRBD1 TRBJ1-1 TRBV5-5
TGTGCCAGCAGCCTATCGACAGGGCAAGGTTACGAGCAGTACTTC CASSLSTGQGYEQYF - TRBD1 TRBJ2-7 TRBV14
TGTGCCAGCAGCCTGACTACTGGGCGGGGGCCTTGGGTTGAGCAGTTCTTC CASSLTTGRGPWVEQFF - - TRBJ2-1 TRBV5-6
TGTGCCAGCAGCTTGGAGTGGGGCAGGGGTAATGGCTACACCTTC CASSLEWGRGNGYTF - - TRBJ1-2 TRBV5-5
TGTGCCAGCAGCCAAGTACTAGCGGGGGGGACAATTGAGCAGTTCTTC CASSQVLAGGTIEQFF - TRBD2 TRBJ2-1 TRBV14
TGCGCCAGCAGCTTCCAGCGGGGGGCGAACCAAGAGACCCAGTACTTC CASSFQRGANQETQYF - TRBD2 TRBJ2-5 TRBV5-1
TGCGCCAGCAGCCAGACAGGGAATTCACCCCTCCACTTT CASSQTGNSPLHF - TRBD1 TRBJ1-6 TRBV4-3
TGTGCCAGCAGCGTAACCGGGACAGGGAGGGATGGCTACACCTTC CASSVTGTGRDGYTF - TRBD1 TRBJ1-2 TRBV9
TGTGCCAGCAGTCAATATGGGTGGGAGACCCAGTACTTC CASSQYGWETQYF - - TRBJ2-5 TRBV27
TGTGCCAGTACCACGGACAGCGCCTACAATGAGCAGTTCTTC CASTTDSAYNEQFF - - TRBJ2-1 TRBV19
TGTGCCAGCTTTCGGACGTTCTCGGGGAACACTGAAGCTTTCTTT CASFRTFSGNTEAFF - - TRBJ1-1 TRBV6-1
TGTGCCAGCAGCCCGACAGGGGCCCATTCACCCCTCCACTTT CASSPTGAHSPLHF - TRBD1 TRBJ1-6 TRBV11-2
TGTGCCAGCAGTGAATCTCCGGACAGGCGTCGGCCCCAGCATTTT CASSESPDRRRPQHF - TRBD1 TRBJ1-5 TRBV6-1
TGTGCCAGCAGCCCTACAGGGAGGTCTGGAAACACCATATATTTT CASSPTGRSGNTIYF - - TRBJ1-3 TRBV7-8
TGTGCCAGCAGCCTAGTCCCGACAGGGGGCTTAGAAGCTTTCTTT CASSLVPTGGLEAFF - TRBD1 TRBJ1-1 TRBV7-2
TGTGCCAGCAGCACAAGCAGATCCCTTGGGGGTAGCACTGAAGCTTTCTTT CASSTSRSLGGSTEAFF - - TRBJ1-1 TRBV9
TGCGCCAGCAGCTTGGTAGGGAGTGGATCTGGAAACACCATATATTTT CASSLVGSGSGNTIYF - - TRBJ1-3 TRBV5-1
TGTGCCAGCAGCTTAGATCCGGTCTCCTACGAGCAGTACTTC CASSLDPVSYEQYF - - TRBJ2-7 TRBV11-2